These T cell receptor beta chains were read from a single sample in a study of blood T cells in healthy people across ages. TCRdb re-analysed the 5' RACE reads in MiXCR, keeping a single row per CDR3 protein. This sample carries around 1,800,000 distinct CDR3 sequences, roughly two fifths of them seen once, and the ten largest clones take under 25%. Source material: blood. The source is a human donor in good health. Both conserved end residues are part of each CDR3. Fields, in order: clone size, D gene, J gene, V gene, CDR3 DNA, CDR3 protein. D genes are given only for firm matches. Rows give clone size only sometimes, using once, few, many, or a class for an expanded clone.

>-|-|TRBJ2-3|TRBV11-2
TGTGCCAGCAGCTTACTGACCGGAGCCTATAGCACAGATACGCAGTATTTT
CASSLLTGAYSTDTQYF
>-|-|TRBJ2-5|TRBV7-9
TGTGCCAGCAGCCCAACCAGAGCCGGGAAGCAAGAGACCCAGTACTTC
CASSPTRAGKQETQYF
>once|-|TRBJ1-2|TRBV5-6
TGTGCCAGCAGCTTTGAGCGAGAAGGATCTTGGTATGGCTACACCTTC
CASSFEREGSWYGYTF
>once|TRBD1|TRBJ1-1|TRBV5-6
TGTGCCAGCAGCTTAGAAGAGGGGGCGTACGTAAACACTGAAGCTTTCTTT
CASSLEEGAYVNTEAFF
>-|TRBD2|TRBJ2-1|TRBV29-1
TGCAGCTTCCGAAAGAGCGGGGCCTACAATGAGCAGTTCTTC
CSFRKSGAYNEQFF
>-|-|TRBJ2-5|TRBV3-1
TGTGCCGGCAGCCAATTGGCCTACCAAGAGACCCAGTACTTC
CAGSQLAYQETQYF
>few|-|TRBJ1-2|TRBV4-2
TGTGCCAGCTGCCACCCGGGGTCTAACTATGGCTACACCTTC
CASCHPGSNYGYTF
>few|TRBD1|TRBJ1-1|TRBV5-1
TGCGCCAGCAGCTCCACGACAGGGGACACTGAAGCTTTCTTT
CASSSTTGDTEAFF
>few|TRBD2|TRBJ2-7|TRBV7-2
TGTGCCAGCAGCCGGGTGGGAGGGAGCTCCTACGAGCAGTACTTC
CASSRVGGSSYEQYF
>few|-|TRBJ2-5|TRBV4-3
TGCGCCAGCAGCCCCGTCCTGGACCGCGGCACCCAGTACTTC
CASSPVLDRGTQYF
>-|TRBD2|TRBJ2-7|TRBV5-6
TGTGCCAGCAGCTTGGCCCTGTTAGCGGGGACCCACGAGCAGTACTTC
CASSLALLAGTHEQYF